This T cell receptor (beta chain) was recovered during a study of T cells after yellow fever vaccination. Overall study context: Fractions of low cell number were prepared using SMART-Seq v4 Ultra Low Input. Broader study findings: Subsequent to the booster, the majority of primary-vaccination clones reappeared (approximately 95% CD4, 88% CD8). Faster peaking, at day 5 versus 15, marked a secondary response that was weaker.

MiXCR, applied by TCRdb to the 5' RACE reads, yields one record per CDR3 protein. The sample has 250,000 or so distinct CDR3 sequences; over 3% are singletons. To note about this clonotype: What it recognizes is unknown.

The CDR3 is 15 amino acids. Germline V gene lookup returns CDR1 DFQATT and CDR2 SNEGSKA (reference sequence). V lost 3 bases and J 0 bases, leaving 9 bases between the germline ends. The receptor was isolated from a man younger than 30 who received the YFV17D yellow fever vaccine. The rearrangement joins TRBV20-1 to TRBJ1-6; D gene uncertain. This sample comprised PBMCs, obtained 15 days after the yellow fever booster vaccination. The CDR3 is CSAREKSSYNSPLHF. In DNA, the CDR3 is TGCAGTGCTAGGGAGAAGAGCTCCTATAATTCACCCCTCCACTTT.